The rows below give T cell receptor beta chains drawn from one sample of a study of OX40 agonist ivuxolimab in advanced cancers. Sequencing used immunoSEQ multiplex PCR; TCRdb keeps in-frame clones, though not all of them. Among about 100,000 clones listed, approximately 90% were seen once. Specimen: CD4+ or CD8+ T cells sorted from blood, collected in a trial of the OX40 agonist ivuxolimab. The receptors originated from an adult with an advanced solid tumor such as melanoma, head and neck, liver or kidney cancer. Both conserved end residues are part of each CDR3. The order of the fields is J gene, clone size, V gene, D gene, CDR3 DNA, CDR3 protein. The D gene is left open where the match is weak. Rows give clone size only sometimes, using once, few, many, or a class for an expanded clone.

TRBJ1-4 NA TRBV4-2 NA TGTGCCAGCAGTCCGTCGGTGAATGAAAAACTGTTTTTT CASSPSVNEKLFF
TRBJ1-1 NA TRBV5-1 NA TGCGCCAGCAGCTTGGCCAAGCCGGGTGCCAACACTGAAGCTTTCTTT CASSLAKPGANTEAFF
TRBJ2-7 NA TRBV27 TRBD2 TGTGCCAGCAGTTTAAGTAGCGGGAGGTACGAGCAGTACTTC CASSLSSGRYEQYF
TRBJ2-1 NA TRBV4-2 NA TGTGCCAGCAGCCGGGCGGGACCCTACAATGAGCAGTTCTTC CASSRAGPYNEQFF
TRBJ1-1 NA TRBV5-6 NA TGTGCCAGCAGCTTGGACTCTATCGGGGGGAGGCCAGGGAACACTGAAGCTTTCTTT CASSLDSIGGRPGNTEAFF
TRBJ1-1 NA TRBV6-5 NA TGTGCCAGCAGTTACTACCGGGGGGCAGGGCTCACTGAAGCTTTCTTT CASSYYRGAGLTEAFF
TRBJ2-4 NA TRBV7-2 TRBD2 TGTGCCAGCAAGGGAAGCGGGGAAAACATTCAGTACTTC CASKGSGENIQYF
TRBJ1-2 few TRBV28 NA TGTGCCAGCAGACGTCAGGGGTATGGCTACACCTTC CASRRQGYGYTF
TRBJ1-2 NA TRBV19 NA TGTGCCAGTAGTATAGACCTTGGACACAACCTTGGCGGCTACACCTTC CASSIDLGHNLGGYTF
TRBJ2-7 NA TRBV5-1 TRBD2 TGCGCCAGCAGCTTGCGACTAGCGGGAGGACCCACCTACGAGCAGTACTTC CASSLRLAGGPTYEQYF
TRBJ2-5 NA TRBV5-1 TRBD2 TGCGCCAGCAGCTTTGGGACTAGCGGGAGAGGAATGGAGACCCAGTACTTC CASSFGTSGRGMETQYF
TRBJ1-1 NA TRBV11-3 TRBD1 TGTGCCAGCAGCCTCAGACAGGGGGCGGCTGAAGCTTTCTTT CASSLRQGAAEAFF
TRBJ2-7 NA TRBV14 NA TGTGCCAGCAGCCAACGGGGCGAGCAGTACTTC CASSQRGEQYF
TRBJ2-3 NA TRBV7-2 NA TGTGCCAGCAGCTTAGTTCTAAGGCGGGATACGCAGTATTTT CASSLVLRRDTQYF
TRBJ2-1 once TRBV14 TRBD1 TGTGCCAGCAATGTCCGGGACAGGGGGCCAAATGAGCAGTTCTTC CASNVRDRGPNEQFF
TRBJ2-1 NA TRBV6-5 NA TGTGCCAGCAGTGTGCGACCCTACAATGAGCAGTTCTTC CASSVRPYNEQFF
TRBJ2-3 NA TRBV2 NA TGTGCCAGCAGTCCTACAGATACGCAGTATTTT CASSPTDTQYF
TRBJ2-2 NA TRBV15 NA TGTGCCACCAGCACCCGGGTTTTACAGGACGGGGAGCTGTTTTTT CATSTRVLQDGELFF
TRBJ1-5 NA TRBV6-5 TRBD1 TGTGCCAGCAGTTACAGGGGGCCCAATCAGCCCCAGCATTTT CASSYRGPNQPQHF
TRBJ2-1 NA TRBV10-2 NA TGCGCCAGCAGTGCCTGGCCGGAGAAGAATGAGCAGTTCTTC CASSAWPEKNEQFF
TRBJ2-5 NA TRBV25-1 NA TGTGCCAGCAGTGGAAGAGTAATGAGGACAGAGACCCAGTACTTC CASSGRVMRTETQYF
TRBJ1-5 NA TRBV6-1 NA TGTGCCAGCAGTCCCCCGGCGGGCAATCAGCCCCAGCATTTT CASSPPAGNQPQHF
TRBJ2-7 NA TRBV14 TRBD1 TGTGCCAGCAGCCAAGATTTGGTAACAGGGGGACCCTACGAGCAGTACTTC CASSQDLVTGGPYEQYF
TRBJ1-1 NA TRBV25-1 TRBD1 TGTGCCAGCAGTGCCCCTGGACAGGGGAAGGCTGAAGCTTTCTTT CASSAPGQGKAEAFF
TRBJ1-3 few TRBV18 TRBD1 TGTGCCAGCTCACCACAGGGGGACAGGGCCTCCTCTGGAAACACCATATATTTT CASSPQGDRASSGNTIYF
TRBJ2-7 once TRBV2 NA TGTGCCAGCACCGAGAGGGAGTTTGGGGAGCAGTACTTC CASTEREFGEQYF
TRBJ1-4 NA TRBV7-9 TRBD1 TGTGCCAGCAGCTCAATGAGGACAGGAAGCTCAACTAATGAAAAACTGTTTTTT CASSSMRTGSSTNEKLFF
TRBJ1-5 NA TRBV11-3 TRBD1 TGTGCCAGCAGCAATGGACAGGGGGCGTCGCCCCAGCATTTT CASSNGQGASPQHF
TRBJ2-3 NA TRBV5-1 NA TGCGCCAGCAGCTCGACACAAGTGGATACGCAGTATTTT CASSSTQVDTQYF
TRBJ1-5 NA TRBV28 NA TGTGCCAGCAGTCTCCCGGAGTTCAATCAGCCCCAGCATTTT CASSLPEFNQPQHF
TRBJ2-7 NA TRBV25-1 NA TGTGCCAGCAGTGGTCAGGCCTCCTACGAGCAGTACTTC CASSGQASYEQYF
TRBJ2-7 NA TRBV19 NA TGTGCCAGTAGTATCGGGCTTTTGGACGAGCAGTACTTC CASSIGLLDEQYF
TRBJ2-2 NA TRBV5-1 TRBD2 TGCGCCAGCAGCTTATGGACTAGCGTGAACACCGGGGAGCTGTTTTTT CASSLWTSVNTGELFF
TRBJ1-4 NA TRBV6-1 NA TGTGCCAGCAGTGAACAGGCCGGTAATGAAAAACTGTTTTTT CASSEQAGNEKLFF
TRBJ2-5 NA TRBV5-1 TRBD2 TGCGCCAGCAGCTTGACAGCGGGAGGGCCCTTTGAGACCCAGTACTTC CASSLTAGGPFETQYF
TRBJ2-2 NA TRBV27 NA TGTGCCAGCAGTTTACGGCCGGCCGGGGAGCTGTTTTTT CASSLRPAGELFF
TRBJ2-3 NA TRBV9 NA TGTGCCAGCAGTCCCTTCACGGGGCAGGATACGCAGTATTTT CASSPFTGQDTQYF
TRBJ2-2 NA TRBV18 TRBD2 TGTGCCAGCTCACCACCGAAGGTAGCGGGAGGCACCGGGGAGCTGTTTTTT CASSPPKVAGGTGELFF
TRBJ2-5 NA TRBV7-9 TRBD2 TGTGCCAGCAGCTTAACGACTAGCGCCGAAGAGACCCAGTACTTC CASSLTTSAEETQYF
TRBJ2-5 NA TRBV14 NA TGTGCCAGCAGCCAAGATAAGCGTCGGGAGACCCAGTACTTC CASSQDKRRETQYF
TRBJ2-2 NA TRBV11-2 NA TGTGCCAGCAGCTTAATAGGGACGGTAGTGGCGGGGGAGCTGTTTTTT CASSLIGTVVAGELFF
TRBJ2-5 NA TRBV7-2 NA TGTGCCAGCAGCTTAGCGGGGCGCTTCGAGACCCAGTACTTC CASSLAGRFETQYF
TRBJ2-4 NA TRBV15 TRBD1 TGTGCCACCAGCGTTATGACAGGGGCGGACATTCAGTACTTC CATSVMTGADIQYF
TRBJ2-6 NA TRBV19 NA TGTGCCAGTAGTACCGAGGGCTTTCGCGGGGCCAACGTCCTGACTTTC CASSTEGFRGANVLTF
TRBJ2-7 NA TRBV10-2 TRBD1 TGCGCCAGCAGTGCAGGGGGCTCCTACGAGCAGTACTTC CASSAGGSYEQYF